The 21 T cell receptor beta chains reported below all come from one sample, sequenced in a study of blood T cell repertoires in COVID-19. The assay was immunoSEQ multiplex PCR, and TCRdb's table has in-frame clones only and misses some. The sample contains fewer than 200,000 clones, approximately 80% of which appear only once. The sample taken for sequencing was peripheral blood. The receptors here all came from a human donor in a cohort sampled during active COVID-19.

This sequence joins TRBV7-3 and TRBJ1-1; no firm D call. The CDR3 is 13 residues long. V shed 5 bases and J shed 7 bases, with 14 bases lying between them. Germline CDR1 reads SGHTA; CDR2 reads FQGTGA. CDR3 sequence (DNA): TGTGCCAGCAGCGGAGGGAGTCGCAGTGAAGCTTTCTTT. Protein product: CASSGGSRSEAFF.

The rearrangement links TRBV9 to TRBJ2-7; D is possibly TRBD1 (6 bases). V gave up 3 bases and J gave up 3 bases, with 7 bases separating them. The CDR3 extends over 12 amino acids. The germline CDR1 and CDR2 sequences are SGDLS and YYNGEE. The CDR3 loop is CASSARGYEQYF. For the CDR3, the DNA is TGTGCCAGCAGCGCCAGGGGCTACGAGCAGTACTTC.

Details on this clone: An end of the junction does not agree with germline; a read error may underlie this. J is TRBJ2-2 and V is TRBV28; 8 bases agree with TRBD2. Germline CDR1 MDHEN, CDR2 SYDVKM. CDR3 length: 15 amino acids. The DNA of the CDR3 is TGTGCCAGCAGTGGCGGGGGGAAAAACACTGGGGAGCTGTTTTTT. Its protein product is CASSGGGKNTGELFF.

This chain connects TRBV6-5 to TRBJ2-7; D is undetermined. The CDR3 extends over 11 amino acids. V was clipped by 6 bases and J by 3 bases, with 6 bases between them. The germline V gene encodes CDR1 MNHEY and CDR2 SVGAGI. CDR3 sequence reads: CASRLIYEQYF. In DNA, the CDR3 is TGTGCCAGCAGACTAATCTACGAGCAGTACTTC.

The gene calls are TRBV4-3 and TRBJ2-5; 7 bases map to TRBD1. CDR1 and CDR2 from the germline V gene are LGHNA and YSLEER. V was pared by 4 bases and J by 4 bases, with 9 bases of the junction left unmatched. The CDR3 totals 15 residues. The CDR3 reads CASSRKGGPPETQYF. CDR3 in DNA: TGCGCCAGCAGCCGAAAAGGGGGCCCCCCAGAGACCCAGTACTTC.

Concerning this clone: The same CDR3 can be traced to other DNA sequences in this sample. The genes are TRBV2 and TRBJ1-1; 8 bases are shared with TRBD1. V lost 6 bases and J lost 0; bases outside the gene matches: 0. CDR3 length equals 13 residues. Germline CDR1 and CDR2: SNHLY and FYNNEI. CDR3 in DNA: TGTGCCAGCAGACAGGGGGTGAACACTGAAGCTTTCTTT. Encoded protein: CASRQGVNTEAFF.

The gene calls are TRBV6-5 and TRBJ2-5; 12 bases fit TRBD1. Germline V gene sequence: CDR1 MNHEY, CDR2 SVGAGI. This CDR3 region has 14 residues. J was trimmed by 8 bases and V by 4 bases; bases with no gene match: 5. DNA for the CDR3: TGTGCCAGCAGTTTGGGACAGGGGGCAAGAACCCAGTACTTC. This encodes CASSLGQGARTQYF.

The genes are TRBV5-6 and TRBJ2-7; TRBD2 agrees at 10 bases. Trimming took 4 bases from V and 3 from J; bases not matched to a gene: 4. CDR1 is SGHDT, CDR2 YYEEEE, per germline. This CDR3 comprises 14 residues. The CDR3 region is CASSASGRIYEQYF. CDR3 sequence (DNA): TGTGCCAGCAGCGCTAGCGGGAGAATCTACGAGCAGTACTTC.

Of note for this clone: The sample holds other DNA sequences that translate to the same CDR3. This chain connects TRBV7-2 to TRBJ2-1; possibly TRBD2 for D (5 bases). The V end lost 5 bases, the J end lost 3 bases, and 11 bases lay between the germline ends. The CDR3 is 14 amino acids. Germline V gene data show CDR1 as SGHTA and CDR2 as FQGNSA. Here the CDR3 reads CASSPRTGYNEQFF. CDR3 nucleotides: TGTGCCAGCAGCCCGCGGACTGGCTACAATGAGCAGTTCTTC. Variable domain in full (rest from reference TRBV7-2 and TRBJ2-1): GAGVSQSPSNKVTEKGKDVELRCDPISGHTALYWYRQSLGQGLEFLIYFQGNSAPDKSGLPSDRFSAERTGGSVSTLTIQRTQQEDSAVYLCASSPRTGYNEQFFGPGTRLTVL.

The J gene is TRBJ1-2, the V gene TRBV28; D gene unclear. This CDR3 is built from 18 residues. Trimming took 1 base from V and 4 from J, leaving 22 bases between them. The germline V gene encodes CDR1 MDHEN and CDR2 SYDVKM. This CDR3 reads CASSLSGRIMALGYGYTF. The CDR3 DNA sequence: TGTGCCAGCAGTTTATCCGGCAGGATTATGGCCTTAGGCTATGGCTACACCTTC.

The rearrangement uses TRBV7-3 and TRBJ1-1; the D gene is possibly TRBD1 (5 bases). This CDR3 region has 13 residues. Germline V gives CDR1 SGHTA, CDR2 FQGTGA. V was trimmed by 2 bases and J by 1 base, leaving 5 bases between them. The CDR3 DNA follows: TGTGCCAGCAGCTTAGGGGCGAACACTGAAGCTTTCTTT. This translates into CASSLGANTEAFF.

The chain links TRBV7-8 to TRBJ1-1; D gene uncertain. Germline CDR1 and CDR2: SGHVS and FQNEAQ. The ends were cut back, 1 base at V and 0 bases at J, with 12 bases in the middle. This CDR3 spans 16 amino acids. The CDR3 nucleotides are TGTGCCAGCAGCTTAGGGCCTCGAACAATGAACACTGAAGCTTTCTTT. It translates to CASSLGPRTMNTEAFF.

The CDR3 DNA reads TGTGCCAGCAGTTTGGGGGACAGTACCTACGAGCAGTACTTC. Translating gives CASSLGDSTYEQYF. The chain is built from TRBV27 and TRBJ2-7, with TRBD1 identical over 7 bases. V lost 3 bases, J lost 2 bases, and 4 bases stayed unmatched. CDR1 MNHEY and CDR2 SMNVEV come from the germline V gene (reference sequence). The CDR3 contains 14 residues.

The rearrangement joins TRBV27 to TRBJ1-2; 7 positions agree with TRBD1. The CDR3 length is 13 residues. Germline CDR1 and CDR2: MNHEY and SMNVEV (reference sequence). Trimming at V came to 3 bases and at J to 8 bases, leaving 6 bases not matched to a gene. The CDR3 DNA reads as TGTGCCAGCAGTTTCAACAGGGGAGGCGGCTACACCTTC. The encoded protein is CASSFNRGGGYTF.

A few counts support this clone. The chain combines TRBV15 with TRBJ1-1; no reliable D call. The germline V and J ends were trimmed by 6 bases and 3 bases, with 14 bases remaining between them. The CDR3 has 14 amino acids. CDR1 and CDR2 (germline): LNHNV, YYDKDF (reference sequence). The chain's CDR3 is CATSYRGKDTEAFF. In DNA form, the CDR3 reads TGTGCCACCAGTTATCGAGGGAAGGACACTGAAGCTTTCTTT.

The chain's CDR3 is CASSRDRDYEQYF. CDR3 bases: TGTGCCAGCAGTCGCGACAGGGACTACGAGCAGTACTTC. The rearrangement uses TRBV28 and TRBJ2-7, with 7 bases that match TRBD1. V lost 5 bases, J lost 3 bases, and 4 bases stayed unmatched. CDR3 length equals 13 residues. CDR1 MDHEN and CDR2 SYDVKM come from the germline V gene.

This clone was counted between two and nine times. The chain combines TRBV3-1 (or the pseudogene TRBV3-2) with TRBJ1-6; tentative D call: TRBD1 (6 bases). The CDR3 runs to 16 residues. Per germline, CDR1 LGHDT and CDR2 YNNKEL (reference sequence). V lost 4 bases to trimming and J lost 7 bases, with 17 bases between them. CDR3 sequence (DNA): TGTGCCAGCAGCCTCCTGGGGGCAGGAAAGAATTCACCCCTCCACTTT. As protein: CASSLLGAGKNSPLHF.

The genes are TRBV27 and TRBJ2-5; a weak D match, TRBD1 (5 bases). The CDR3 loop spans 14 amino acids. CDR1 is MNHEY, CDR2 SMNVEV, per germline (reference sequence). The germline V and J ends were trimmed by 2 bases and 0 bases, with 7 bases remaining between them. This CDR3 reads CASSLAGYQETQYF. The CDR3, as DNA: TGTGCCAGCAGTTTAGCAGGGTACCAAGAGACCCAGTACTTC.

The CDR3 coding sequence is TGTGCCAGCTCCGCAAACAGGGTGGACTATGGCTACACCTTC. Translating it yields CASSANRVDYGYTF. V gene TRBV18 combines with J gene TRBJ1-2; possible D gene TRBD1, 6 bases. The germline V gene encodes CDR1 KGHSH and CDR2 LQKENI. V was cut by 6 bases and J by 3 bases, with 14 bases left in between. The CDR3 consists of 14 residues.

The chain recombines TRBV15 with TRBJ1-1, with TRBD1 as a possible D gene (5 bases). Trimming took 1 base from V and 1 from J, leaving 7 bases between them. The CDR3 spans 14 residues. Germline V gene sequence: CDR1 LNHNV, CDR2 YYDKDF (reference sequence). CDR3 nucleotide sequence: TGTGCCACCAGCAGAGCACAGGCGAACACTGAAGCTTTCTTT. The encoded protein is CATSRAQANTEAFF.

The rearrangement uses TRBV19 and TRBJ2-3, with 11 positions matching TRBD2. CDR3 length: 16 amino acids. V was pared by 6 bases and J by 4 bases, with 9 bases of the junction left unmatched. Per the germline V gene, CDR1 is LNHDA and CDR2 is SQIVND (reference sequence). CDR3: CASSSPGLAGSDTQYF. In nucleotides, the CDR3 is TGTGCCAGTAGCTCCCCCGGACTAGCGGGTTCAGATACGCAGTATTTT.